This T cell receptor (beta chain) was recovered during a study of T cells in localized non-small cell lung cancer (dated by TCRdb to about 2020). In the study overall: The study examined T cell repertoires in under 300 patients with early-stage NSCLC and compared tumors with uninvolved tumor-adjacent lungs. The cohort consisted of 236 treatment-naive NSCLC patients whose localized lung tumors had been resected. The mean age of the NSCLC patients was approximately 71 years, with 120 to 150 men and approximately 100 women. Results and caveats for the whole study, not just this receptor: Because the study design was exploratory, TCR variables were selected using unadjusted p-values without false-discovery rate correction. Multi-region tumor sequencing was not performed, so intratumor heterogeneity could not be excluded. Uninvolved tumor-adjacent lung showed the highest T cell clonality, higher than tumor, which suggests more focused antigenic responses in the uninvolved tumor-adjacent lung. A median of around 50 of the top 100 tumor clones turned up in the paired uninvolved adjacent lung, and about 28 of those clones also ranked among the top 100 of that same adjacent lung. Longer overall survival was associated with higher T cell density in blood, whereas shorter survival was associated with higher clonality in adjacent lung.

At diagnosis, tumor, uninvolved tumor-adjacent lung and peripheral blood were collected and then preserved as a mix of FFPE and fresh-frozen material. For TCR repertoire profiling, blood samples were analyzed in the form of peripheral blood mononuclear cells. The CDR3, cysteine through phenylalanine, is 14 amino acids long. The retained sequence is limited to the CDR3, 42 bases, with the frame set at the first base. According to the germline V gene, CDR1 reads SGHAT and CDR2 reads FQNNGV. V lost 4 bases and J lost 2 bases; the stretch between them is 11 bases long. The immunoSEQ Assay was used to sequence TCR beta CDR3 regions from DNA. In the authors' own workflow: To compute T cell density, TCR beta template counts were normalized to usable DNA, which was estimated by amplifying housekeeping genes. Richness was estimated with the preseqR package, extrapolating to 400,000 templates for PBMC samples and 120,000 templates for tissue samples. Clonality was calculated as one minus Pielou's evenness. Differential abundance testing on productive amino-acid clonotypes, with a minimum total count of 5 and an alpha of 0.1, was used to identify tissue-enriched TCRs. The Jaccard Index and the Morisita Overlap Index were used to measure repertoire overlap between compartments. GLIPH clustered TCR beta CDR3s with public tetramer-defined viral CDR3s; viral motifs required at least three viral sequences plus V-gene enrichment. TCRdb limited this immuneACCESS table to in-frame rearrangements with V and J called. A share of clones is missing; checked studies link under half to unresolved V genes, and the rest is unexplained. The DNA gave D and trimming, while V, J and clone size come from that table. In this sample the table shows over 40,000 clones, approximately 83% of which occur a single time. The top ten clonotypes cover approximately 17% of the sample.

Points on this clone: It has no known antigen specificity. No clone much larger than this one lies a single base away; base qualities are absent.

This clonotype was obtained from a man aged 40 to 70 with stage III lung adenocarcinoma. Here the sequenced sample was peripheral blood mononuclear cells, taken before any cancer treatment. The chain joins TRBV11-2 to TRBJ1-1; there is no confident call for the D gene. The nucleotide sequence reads TGTGCCAGCAGCTCCGGAGTTTACAACACTGAAGCTTTCTTT. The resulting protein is CASSSGVYNTEAFF. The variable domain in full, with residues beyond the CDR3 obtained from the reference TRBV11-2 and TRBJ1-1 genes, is EAGVAQSPRYKIIEKRQSVAFWCNPISGHATLYWYQQILGQGPKLLIQFQNNGVVDDSQLPKDRFSAERLKGVDSTLKIQPAKLEDSAVYLCASSSGVYNTEAFFGQGTRLTVV.